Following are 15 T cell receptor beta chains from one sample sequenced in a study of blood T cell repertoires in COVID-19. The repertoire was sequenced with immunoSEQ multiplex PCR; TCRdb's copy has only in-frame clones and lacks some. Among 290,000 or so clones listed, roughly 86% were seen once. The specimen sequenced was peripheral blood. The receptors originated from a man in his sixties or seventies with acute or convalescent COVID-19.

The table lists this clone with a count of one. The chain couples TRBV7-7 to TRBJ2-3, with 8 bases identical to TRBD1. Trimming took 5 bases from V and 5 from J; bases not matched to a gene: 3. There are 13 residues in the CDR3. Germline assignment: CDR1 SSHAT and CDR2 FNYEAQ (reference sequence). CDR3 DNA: TGTGCCAGCAGCCAGGGGGCGGGAGATACGCAGTATTTT. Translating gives CASSQGAGDTQYF.

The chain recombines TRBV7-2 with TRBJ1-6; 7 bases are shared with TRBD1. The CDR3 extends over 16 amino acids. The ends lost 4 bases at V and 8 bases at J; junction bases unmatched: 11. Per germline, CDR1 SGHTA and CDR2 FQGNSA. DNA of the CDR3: TGTGCCAGCAGCTCTTCCGGGACAGATATTTATTCACCCCTCCACTTT. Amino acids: CASSSSGTDIYSPLHF.

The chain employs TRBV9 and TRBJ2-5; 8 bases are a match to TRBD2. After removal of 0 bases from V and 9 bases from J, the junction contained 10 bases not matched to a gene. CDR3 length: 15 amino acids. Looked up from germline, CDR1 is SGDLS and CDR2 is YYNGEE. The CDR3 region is CASSVEAGGARSQYF. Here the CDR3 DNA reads TGTGCCAGCAGCGTAGAGGCGGGGGGAGCGAGATCCCAGTACTTC.

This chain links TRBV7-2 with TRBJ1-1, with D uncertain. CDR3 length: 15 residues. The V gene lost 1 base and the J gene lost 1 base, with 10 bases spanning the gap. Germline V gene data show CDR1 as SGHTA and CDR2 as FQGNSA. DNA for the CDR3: TGTGCCAGCAGCTTAGTGGGAGGGAGGAACACTGAAGCTTTCTTT. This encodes CASSLVGGRNTEAFF.

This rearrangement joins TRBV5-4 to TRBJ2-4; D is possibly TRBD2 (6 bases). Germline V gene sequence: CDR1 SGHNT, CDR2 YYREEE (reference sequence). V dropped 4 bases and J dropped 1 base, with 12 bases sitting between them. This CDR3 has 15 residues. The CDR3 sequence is CASSPAGVAKNIQYF. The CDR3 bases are TGTGCCAGCAGCCCAGCGGGTGTGGCCAAAAACATTCAGTACTTC.

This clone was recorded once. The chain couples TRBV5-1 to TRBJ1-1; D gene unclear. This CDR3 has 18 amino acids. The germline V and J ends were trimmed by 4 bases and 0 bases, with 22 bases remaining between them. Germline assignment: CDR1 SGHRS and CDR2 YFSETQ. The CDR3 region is CASSKPGSSSTLNTEAFF. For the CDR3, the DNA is TGCGCCAGCAGCAAACCGGGTAGCAGCTCCACTTTGAACACTGAAGCTTTCTTT.

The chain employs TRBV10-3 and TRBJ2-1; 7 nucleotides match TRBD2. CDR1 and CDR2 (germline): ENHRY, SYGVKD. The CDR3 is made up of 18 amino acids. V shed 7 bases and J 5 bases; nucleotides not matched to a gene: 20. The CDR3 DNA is TGTGCCATCACAAGTCGAGCGGCGGGAGAACGGACGGACAATGAGCAGTTCTTC. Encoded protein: CAITSRAAGERTDNEQFF.

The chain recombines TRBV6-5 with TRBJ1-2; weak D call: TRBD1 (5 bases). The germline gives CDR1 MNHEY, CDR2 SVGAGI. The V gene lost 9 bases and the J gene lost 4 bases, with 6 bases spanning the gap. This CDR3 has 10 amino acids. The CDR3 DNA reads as TGTGCCAGACAGGCCTATGGCTACACCTTC. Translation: CARQAYGYTF.

CDR3 in amino acids: CASSLGWGRDIYEQYF. In nucleotides, the CDR3 is TGTGCCAGCAGCTTGGGTTGGGGCCGGGACATCTACGAGCAGTACTTC. The gene calls are TRBV7-9 and TRBJ2-7, with D possibly matching TRBD1 (6 bases). In germline, CDR1 is SEHNR, CDR2 FQNEAQ (reference sequence). The length of the CDR3 is 16 residues. V lost 3 bases and J 3 bases, leaving 18 bases between the germline ends.

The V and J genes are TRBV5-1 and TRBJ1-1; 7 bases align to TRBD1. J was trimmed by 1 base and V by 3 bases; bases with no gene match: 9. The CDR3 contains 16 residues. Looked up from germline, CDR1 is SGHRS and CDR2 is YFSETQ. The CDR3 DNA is TGCGCCAGCAGCTCCCTTCCGGGACAGACGAACACTGAAGCTTTCTTT. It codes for CASSSLPGQTNTEAFF.

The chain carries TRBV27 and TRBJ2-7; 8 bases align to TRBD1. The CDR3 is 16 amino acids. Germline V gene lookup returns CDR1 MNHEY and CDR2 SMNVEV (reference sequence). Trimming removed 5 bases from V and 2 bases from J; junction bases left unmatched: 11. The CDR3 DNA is TGTGCCAGCAGTACCGCCGATGGACAGGGCCCCTACGAGCAGTACTTC. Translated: CASSTADGQGPYEQYF.

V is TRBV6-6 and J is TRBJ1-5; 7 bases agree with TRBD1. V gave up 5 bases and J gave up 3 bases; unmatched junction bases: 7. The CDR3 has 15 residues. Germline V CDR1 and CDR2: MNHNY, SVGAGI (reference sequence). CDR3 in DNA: TGTGCCAGCAGTGACACAGGGGCTATCAATCAGCCCCAGCATTTT. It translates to CASSDTGAINQPQHF.

CDR3 DNA: TGTGCCAGCAGCTATTCGACAGGGTGGGGTCCCGAGCAGTACTTC. Translating gives CASSYSTGWGPEQYF. This chain uses TRBV11-2 with TRBJ2-7; 7 nucleotides align to TRBD1. Germline V CDR1 and CDR2: SGHAT, FQNNGV. Trimming removed 4 bases from V and 6 bases from J; junction bases left unmatched: 12. The CDR3 runs to 15 residues.

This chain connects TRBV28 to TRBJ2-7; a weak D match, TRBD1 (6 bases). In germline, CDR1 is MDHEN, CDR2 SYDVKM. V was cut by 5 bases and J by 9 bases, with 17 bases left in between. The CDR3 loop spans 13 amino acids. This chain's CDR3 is CASSLSSGDGQYF. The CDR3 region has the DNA TGTGCCAGCAGTCTATCGTCAGGGGACGGGCAGTACTTC.

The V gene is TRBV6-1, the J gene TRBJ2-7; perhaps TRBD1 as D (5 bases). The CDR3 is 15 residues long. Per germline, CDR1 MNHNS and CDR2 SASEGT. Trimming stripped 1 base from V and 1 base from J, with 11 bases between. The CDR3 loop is CASSEGSGLSYEQYF. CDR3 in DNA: TGTGCCAGCAGTGAAGGATCAGGGTTATCCTACGAGCAGTACTTC.